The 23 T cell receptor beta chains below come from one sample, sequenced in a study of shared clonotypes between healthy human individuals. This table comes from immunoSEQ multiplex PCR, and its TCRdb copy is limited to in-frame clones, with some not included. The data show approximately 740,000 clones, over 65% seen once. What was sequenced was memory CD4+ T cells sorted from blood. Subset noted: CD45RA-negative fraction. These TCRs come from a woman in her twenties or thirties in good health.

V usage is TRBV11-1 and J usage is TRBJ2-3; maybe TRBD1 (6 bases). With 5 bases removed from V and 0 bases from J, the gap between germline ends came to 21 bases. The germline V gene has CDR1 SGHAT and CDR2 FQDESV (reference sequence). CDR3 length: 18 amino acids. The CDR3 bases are TGTGCCAGCAGCCCTACCTTGTCGAGGGGGATGAGCACAGATACGCAGTATTTT. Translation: CASSPTLSRGMSTDTQYF.

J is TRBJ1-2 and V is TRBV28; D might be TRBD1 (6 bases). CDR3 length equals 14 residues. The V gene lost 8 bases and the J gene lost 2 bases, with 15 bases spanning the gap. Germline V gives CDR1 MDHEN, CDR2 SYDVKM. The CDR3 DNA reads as TGTGCCAGCTGGATACAGGGTTCCAACTATGGCTACACCTTC. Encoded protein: CASWIQGSNYGYTF.

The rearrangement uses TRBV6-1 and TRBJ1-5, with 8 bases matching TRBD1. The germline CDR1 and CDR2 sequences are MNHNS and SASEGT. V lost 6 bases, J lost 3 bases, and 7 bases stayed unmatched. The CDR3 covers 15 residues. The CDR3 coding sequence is TGTGCCAGCAGCGCCCGACAGGGGAACAATCAGCCCCAGCATTTT. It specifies CASSARQGNNQPQHF.

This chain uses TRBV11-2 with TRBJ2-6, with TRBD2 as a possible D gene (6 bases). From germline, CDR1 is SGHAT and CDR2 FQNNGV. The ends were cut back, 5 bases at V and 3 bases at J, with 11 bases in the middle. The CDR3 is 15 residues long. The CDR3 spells CASSRGGSGANVLTF. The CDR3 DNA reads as TGTGCCAGCAGCCGTGGGGGGAGTGGGGCCAACGTCCTGACTTTC.

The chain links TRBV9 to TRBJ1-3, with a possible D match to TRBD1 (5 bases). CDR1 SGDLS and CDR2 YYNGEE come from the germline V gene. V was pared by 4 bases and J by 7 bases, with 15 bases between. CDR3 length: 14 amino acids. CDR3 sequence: CASSFDGGGNTIYF. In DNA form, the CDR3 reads TGTGCCAGCAGCTTTGACGGCGGGGGGAACACCATATATTTT.

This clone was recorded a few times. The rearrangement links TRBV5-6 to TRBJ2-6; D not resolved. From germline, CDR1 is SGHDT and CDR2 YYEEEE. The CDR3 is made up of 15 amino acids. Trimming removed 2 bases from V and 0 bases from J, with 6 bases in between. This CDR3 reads CASSFLISGANVLTF. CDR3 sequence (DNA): TGTGCCAGCAGCTTCCTGATCTCTGGGGCCAACGTCCTGACTTTC.

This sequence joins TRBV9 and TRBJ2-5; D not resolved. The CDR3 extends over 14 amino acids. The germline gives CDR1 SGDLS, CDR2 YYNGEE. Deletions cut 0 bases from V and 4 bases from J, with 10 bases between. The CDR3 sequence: CASSVEVAGETQYF. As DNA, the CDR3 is TGTGCCAGCAGCGTAGAGGTAGCAGGAGAGACCCAGTACTTC.

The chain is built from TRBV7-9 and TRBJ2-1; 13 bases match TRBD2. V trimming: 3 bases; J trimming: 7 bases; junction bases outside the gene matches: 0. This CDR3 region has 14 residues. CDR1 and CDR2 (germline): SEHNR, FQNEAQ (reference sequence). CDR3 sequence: CASSLGLAGNEQFF. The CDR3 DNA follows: TGTGCCAGCAGCTTGGGACTAGCGGGAAATGAGCAGTTCTTC.

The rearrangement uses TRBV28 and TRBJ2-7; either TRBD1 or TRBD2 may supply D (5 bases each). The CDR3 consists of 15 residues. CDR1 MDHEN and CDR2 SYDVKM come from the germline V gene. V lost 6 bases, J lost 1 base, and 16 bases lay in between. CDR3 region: CASSHVWGKSYEQYF. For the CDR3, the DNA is TGTGCCAGCAGCCATGTTTGGGGGAAATCCTACGAGCAGTACTTC. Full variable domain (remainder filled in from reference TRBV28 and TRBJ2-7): DVKVTQSSRYLVKRTGEKVFLECVQDMDHENMFWYRQDPGLGLRLIYFSYDVKMKEKGDIPEGYSVSREKKERFSLILESASTNQTSMYLCASSHVWGKSYEQYFGPGTRLTVT.

As DNA, the CDR3 is TGTGCCAGCAGCCAAGTGGGCCGCGAGCAGTACTTC. This translates into CASSQVGREQYF. V and J are TRBV14 and TRBJ2-7; D is unclear. CDR1 and CDR2 (germline): SGHDN, FVKESK. CDR3 length: 12 amino acids. Trimming removed 1 base from V and 6 bases from J, with 7 bases in between.

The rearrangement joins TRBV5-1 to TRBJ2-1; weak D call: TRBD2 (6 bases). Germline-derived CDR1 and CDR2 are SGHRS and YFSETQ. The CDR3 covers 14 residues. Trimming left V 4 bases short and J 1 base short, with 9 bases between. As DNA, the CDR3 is TGCGCCAGCAGCCCCGGGAGATCCTACAATGAGCAGTTCTTC. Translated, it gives CASSPGRSYNEQFF.

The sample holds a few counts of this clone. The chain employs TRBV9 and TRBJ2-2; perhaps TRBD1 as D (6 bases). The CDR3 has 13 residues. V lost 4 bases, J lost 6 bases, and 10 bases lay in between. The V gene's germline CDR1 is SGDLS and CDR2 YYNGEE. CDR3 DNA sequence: TGTGCCAGCAGCCGAGAGGGGGCCGGGGAGCTGTTTTTT. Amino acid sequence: CASSREGAGELFF.

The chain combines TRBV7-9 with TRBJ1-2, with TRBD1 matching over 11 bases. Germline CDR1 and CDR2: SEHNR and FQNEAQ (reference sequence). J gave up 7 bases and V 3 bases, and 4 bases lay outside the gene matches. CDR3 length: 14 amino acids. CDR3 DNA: TGTGCCAGCAGCTTCGGGACAGGGGGAGTTGGCTACACCTTC. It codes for CASSFGTGGVGYTF.

The CDR3 protein is CASSLGGVRQTQYF. CDR3 coding DNA: TGCGCCAGCAGCTTGGGCGGGGTGAGACAGACCCAGTACTTC. The J gene is TRBJ2-5, the V gene TRBV5-1; D may be TRBD2 (6 bases). The germline gives CDR1 SGHRS, CDR2 YFSETQ. The CDR3 has 14 residues. Trimming stripped 0 bases from V and 6 bases from J, with 12 bases between.

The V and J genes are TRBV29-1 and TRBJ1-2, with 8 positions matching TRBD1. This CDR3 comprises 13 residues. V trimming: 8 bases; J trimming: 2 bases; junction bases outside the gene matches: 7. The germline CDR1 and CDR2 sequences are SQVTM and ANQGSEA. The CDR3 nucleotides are TGCAGCATACCGGGACAGGACAACTATGGCTACACCTTC. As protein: CSIPGQDNYGYTF.

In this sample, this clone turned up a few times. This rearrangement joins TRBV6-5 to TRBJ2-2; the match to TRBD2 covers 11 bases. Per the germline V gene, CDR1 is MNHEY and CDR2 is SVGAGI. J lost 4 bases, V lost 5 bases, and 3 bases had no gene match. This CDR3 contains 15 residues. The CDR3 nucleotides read TGTGCCAGCAGTACACTAGCGGGAGTCACCGGGGAGCTGTTTTTT. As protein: CASSTLAGVTGELFF.

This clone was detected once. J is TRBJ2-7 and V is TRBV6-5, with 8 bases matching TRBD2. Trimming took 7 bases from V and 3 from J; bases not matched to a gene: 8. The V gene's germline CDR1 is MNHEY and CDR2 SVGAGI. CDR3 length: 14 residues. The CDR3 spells CASILGGGNYEQYF. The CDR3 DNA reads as TGTGCCAGCATCCTTGGCGGGGGGAACTACGAGCAGTACTTC.

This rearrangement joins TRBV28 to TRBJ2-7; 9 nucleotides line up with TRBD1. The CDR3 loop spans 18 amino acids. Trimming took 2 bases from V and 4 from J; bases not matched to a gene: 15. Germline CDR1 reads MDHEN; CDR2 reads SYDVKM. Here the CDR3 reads CASSLKAARDRDKYEQYF. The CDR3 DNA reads TGTGCCAGCAGTTTAAAAGCCGCCCGGGACAGGGATAAGTACGAGCAGTACTTC.

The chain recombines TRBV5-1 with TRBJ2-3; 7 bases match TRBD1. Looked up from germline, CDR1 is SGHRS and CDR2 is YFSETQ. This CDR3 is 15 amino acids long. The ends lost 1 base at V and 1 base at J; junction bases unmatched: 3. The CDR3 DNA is TGCGCCAGCAGCTTGACAGGGGTGGGCACAGATACGCAGTATTTT. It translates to CASSLTGVGTDTQYF.

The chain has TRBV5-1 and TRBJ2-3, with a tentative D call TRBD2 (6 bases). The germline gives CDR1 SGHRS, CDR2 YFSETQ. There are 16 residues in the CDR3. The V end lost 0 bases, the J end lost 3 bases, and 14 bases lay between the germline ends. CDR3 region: CASSLGLGTQTDTQYF. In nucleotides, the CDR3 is TGCGCCAGCAGCTTGGGTCTTGGGACTCAAACAGATACGCAGTATTTT.

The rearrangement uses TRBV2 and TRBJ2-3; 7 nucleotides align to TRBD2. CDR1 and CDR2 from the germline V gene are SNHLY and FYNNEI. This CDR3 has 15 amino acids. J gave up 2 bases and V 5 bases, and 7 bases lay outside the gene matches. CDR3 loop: CASSPSGTTTDTQYF. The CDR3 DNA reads TGTGCCAGCAGTCCGAGCGGGACGACCACAGATACGCAGTATTTT.

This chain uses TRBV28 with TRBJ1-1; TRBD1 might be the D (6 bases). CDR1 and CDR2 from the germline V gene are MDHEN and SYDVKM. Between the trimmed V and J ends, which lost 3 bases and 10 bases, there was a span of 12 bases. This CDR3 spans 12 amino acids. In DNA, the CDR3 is TGTGCCAGCAGTTTGCCCCTGGGGGCAGCTTTCTTT. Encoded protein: CASSLPLGAAFF.

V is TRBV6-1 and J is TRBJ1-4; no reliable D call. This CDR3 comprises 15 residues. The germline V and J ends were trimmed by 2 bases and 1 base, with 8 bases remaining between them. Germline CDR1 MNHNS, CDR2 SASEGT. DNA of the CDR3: TGTGCCAGCAGTGAACGGAAGGGAACTAATGAAAAACTGTTTTTT. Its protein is CASSERKGTNEKLFF.